The 29 T cell receptor beta chains reported below all come from one sample, sequenced in a study of cytomegalovirus exposure and HLA in healthy donors. Primers: 60 Vbeta forward and 13 Jbeta reverse. Repertoires were generated with immunoSEQ multiplex PCR, while TCRdb's copy carries only in-frame clones and drops some. The table has roughly 220,000 clones, roughly 70% seen once. The sequenced sample was PBMCs. The receptor source for this set is a woman in her 30s in good health and CMV-seronegative.

The chain links TRBV7-9 to TRBJ2-5, with 7 positions matching TRBD1. After removal of 6 bases from V and 1 base from J, the junction contained 2 bases not matched to a gene. Germline lookup yields CDR1 SEHNR and CDR2 FQNEAQ (reference sequence). The CDR3 loop spans 13 amino acids. The CDR3 sequence is CASRRQGQETQYF. CDR3 DNA: TGTGCCAGCAGGCGACAGGGCCAAGAGACCCAGTACTTC.

Points on this clone: At one end the junction does not follow the germline gene, possibly because of a read error. The rearrangement uses TRBV7-9 and TRBJ2-7; D call uncertain. Germline CDR1 SEHNR, CDR2 FQNEAQ (reference sequence). CDR3 length equals 14 residues. CDR3 nucleotide sequence: TGTGCCAGCAGCCCCTTGCGAACCTCCCACGAGCAGTACTTC. This sequence encodes CASSPLRTSHEQYF.

This chain joins TRBV4-1 and TRBJ2-4, with 13 bases fitting TRBD2. V shed 0 bases, J shed 6 bases, and the junction held 8 bases outside the gene matches. The CDR3 covers 18 residues. The germline V gene has CDR1 MGHRA and CDR2 YSYEKL. CDR3 region: CASSQDLGLAGVVNIQYF. DNA for the CDR3: TGCGCCAGCAGCCAAGATCTCGGACTAGCGGGAGTTGTAAACATTCAGTACTTC.

This clone was seen more than once but under ten times. The rearrangement joins TRBV2 to TRBJ1-4; D possibly corresponds to TRBD1 (5 bases). The CDR3 runs to 11 residues. V was clipped by 6 bases and J by 11 bases, with 10 bases between them. Looked up from germline, CDR1 is SNHLY and CDR2 is FYNNEI. CDR3 sequence (DNA): TGTGCCAGCAGGACACGGGGGAAACTGTTTTTT. It translates to CASRTRGKLFF. Full variable domain (rest looked up from reference TRBV2 and TRBJ1-4): EPEVTQTPSHQVTQMGQEVILRCVPISNHLYFYWYRQILGQKVEFLVSFYNNEISEKSEIFDDQFSVERPDGSNFTLKIRSTKLEDSAMYFCASRTRGKLFFGSGTQLSVL.

The chain couples TRBV5-5 to TRBJ1-2, with D maybe TRBD1 (6 bases). Germline V gives CDR1 SGHKS, CDR2 YYEKEE (reference sequence). V gave up 5 bases and J gave up 8 bases, with 13 bases separating them. This CDR3 has 12 amino acids. The CDR3 region has the DNA TGTGCCAGCAGTCTTGATAGGGGGGGCTACACCTTC. Its protein product is CASSLDRGGYTF.

CDR3 sequence (DNA): TGTGCCAGCAGCTTAAATCCAGGTGTCAGTCGACCCTACGAGCAGTACTTC. Its protein product is CASSLNPGVSRPYEQYF. V gene TRBV7-9 combines with J gene TRBJ2-5; D is unresolved. The J call may not be correct, given that the DNA end is closer to TRBJ2-7. The germline V gene encodes CDR1 SEHNR and CDR2 FQNEAQ (reference sequence). The length of the CDR3 is 17 residues.

The chain links TRBV7-3 to TRBJ2-1; 8 bases agree with TRBD1. V trimming: 3 bases; J trimming: 8 bases; junction bases outside the gene matches: 6. The CDR3 runs 14 residues. Germline V gene data show CDR1 as SGHTA and CDR2 as FQGTGA. This CDR3 reads CASSFQGALDEQFF. CDR3 sequence (DNA): TGTGCCAGCAGCTTTCAGGGGGCGCTGGATGAGCAGTTCTTC.

This clone has a single count. The J gene is TRBJ2-1, the V gene TRBV2; 8 positions match TRBD2. The V gene end was trimmed by 4 bases and the J gene end by 0 bases; junction bases not matched to a gene: 2. The CDR3 consists of 15 residues. The germline gives CDR1 SNHLY, CDR2 FYNNEI. This CDR3 reads CASSASGSSYNEQFF. In DNA, the CDR3 is TGTGCCAGCAGTGCCAGCGGGAGCTCCTACAATGAGCAGTTCTTC. The variable domain in full, completed from reference TRBV2 and TRBJ2-1, reads EPEVTQTPSHQVTQMGQEVILRCVPISNHLYFYWYRQILGQKVEFLVSFYNNEISEKSEIFDDQFSVERPDGSNFTLKIRSTKLEDSAMYFCASSASGSSYNEQFFGPGTRLTVL.

The J gene is TRBJ2-7, the V gene TRBV5-5, with D perhaps TRBD1 (6 bases). V lost 7 bases and J 1 base, leaving 18 bases between the germline ends. Germline assignment: CDR1 SGHKS and CDR2 YYEKEE (reference sequence). This CDR3 has 15 residues. This CDR3 reads CASRARQADSYEQYF. In DNA, the CDR3 is TGTGCCAGCCGCGCTCGACAGGCCGATTCCTACGAGCAGTACTTC.

This chain joins TRBV15 and TRBJ1-1; TRBD1 matches 9 bases. CDR1 and CDR2 (germline): LNHNV, YYDKDF (reference sequence). This CDR3 is 15 amino acids long. The V and J ends lost 4 bases and 3 bases, in that order; junction bases with no gene match: 6. CDR3 sequence: CATSTWDREDTEAFF. The CDR3 DNA reads as TGTGCCACCAGCACCTGGGACAGGGAAGACACTGAAGCTTTCTTT.

The V gene is TRBV5-5, the J gene TRBJ2-1; 10 bases are a match to TRBD2. The V segment lost 4 bases and the J segment 5 bases; nucleotides outside the gene matches: 3. The CDR3 covers 14 residues. From germline, CDR1 is SGHKS and CDR2 YYEKEE (reference sequence). In nucleotides, the CDR3 is TGTGCCAGCAGCGAACTAGCGGGGAACAATGAGCAGTTCTTC. Its translation: CASSELAGNNEQFF.

The chain carries TRBV2 and TRBJ2-3; TRBD1 agrees at 7 bases. The CDR3 extends over 14 amino acids. Looked up from germline, CDR1 is SNHLY and CDR2 is FYNNEI. V shed 6 bases, J shed 3 bases, and the junction held 6 bases outside the gene matches. The CDR3 spells CASRTGYGTDTQYF. The CDR3 DNA is TGTGCCAGCAGGACAGGGTACGGGACAGATACGCAGTATTTT.

This clone was observed once. The chain couples TRBV19 to TRBJ1-5, with unresolved D. This CDR3 has 15 amino acids. Germline V gives CDR1 LNHDA, CDR2 SQIVND (reference sequence). Trimming took off 11 bases at V and 6 bases at J, with 23 bases between the two ends. CDR3 bases: TGTGCCTCGGAGGGAGGGCCCGTTTCCGTTCAGCCCCAGCATTTT. It translates to CASEGGPVSVQPQHF.

This chain links TRBV10-3 with TRBJ1-2; weak D call: TRBD1 (5 bases). This CDR3 has 17 amino acids. Germline V lookup: CDR1 ENHRY, CDR2 SYGVKD. The germline V and J ends were trimmed by 0 bases and 4 bases, with 18 bases remaining between them. The CDR3 reads CAISESAGHRLGYGYTF. The CDR3 region has the DNA TGTGCCATCAGTGAGTCTGCAGGACACCGATTGGGCTATGGCTACACCTTC.

CDR3 DNA sequence: TGTGCCAGCAGCTATGTAACAGAGACCTACGAGCAGTACTTC. It translates to CASSYVTETYEQYF. The chain combines TRBV11-3 with TRBJ2-7; D is ambiguous. This CDR3 has 14 residues. Trimming took off 4 bases at V and 2 bases at J, with 12 bases between the two ends. Per the germline V gene, CDR1 is SGHNT and CDR2 is YENEEA.

The V and J genes are TRBV2 and TRBJ2-7, with D possibly TRBD2 on 5 matching bases. V lost 3 bases and J lost 3, with 15 bases in between. CDR1 and CDR2 from the germline V gene are SNHLY and FYNNEI. This CDR3 is 15 amino acids long. This chain's CDR3 is CASSERPLGSYEQYF. CDR3 sequence (DNA): TGTGCCAGCAGTGAGCGGCCTCTAGGGAGCTACGAGCAGTACTTC.

The chain has TRBV11-1 and TRBJ2-6; 8 bases line up with TRBD1. The junction had 13 bases not matched to a gene; V was cut back by 5 bases and J by 4 bases. The CDR3 consists of 18 residues. Germline lookup yields CDR1 SGHAT and CDR2 FQDESV (reference sequence). The DNA of the CDR3 is TGTGCCAGCAGCCTGGACAGGGAATGGCAATGGGGGGCCAACGTCCTGACTTTC. Its translation: CASSLDREWQWGANVLTF.

This clone turned up a few times. CDR3 bases: TGTGCCAGCAGATGGACTAGCGGAGCCTACGAGCAGTACTTC. Encoded protein: CASRWTSGAYEQYF. The J gene is TRBJ2-7, the V gene TRBV2; 10 bases fit TRBD2. Germline CDR1 reads SNHLY; CDR2 reads FYNNEI. The ends lost 6 bases at V and 2 bases at J; junction bases unmatched: 4. This CDR3 has 14 residues.

In the case of this clone: The sample carries other DNA sequences with the same CDR3. The chain links TRBV19 to TRBJ2-5; D gene unclear. V was trimmed by 6 bases and J by 5 bases, leaving 10 bases between them. Germline values: CDR1 LNHDA, CDR2 SQIVND (reference sequence). CDR3 length: 12 amino acids. CDR3 region: CASSQDLETQYF. The CDR3 bases are TGTGCCAGTAGCCAGGATTTGGAGACCCAGTACTTC.

A few counts support this clone. The chain couples TRBV5-1 to TRBJ1-1, with D tentatively TRBD1 (6 bases). V was trimmed by 0 bases and J by 5 bases, leaving 11 bases between them. CDR1 is SGHRS, CDR2 YFSETQ, per germline. This CDR3 is built from 14 residues. The CDR3 nucleotides read TGCGCCAGCAGCTTGGCTTACAGGGAGACTGAAGCTTTCTTT. It codes for CASSLAYRETEAFF.

The CDR3 protein is CASSLGQAPWSNQPQHF. CDR3 sequence (DNA): TGTGCCAGCAGCTTAGGACAAGCTCCGTGGAGCAATCAGCCCCAGCATTTT. The chain recombines TRBV5-8 with TRBJ1-5, with D possibly matching TRBD1 (5 bases). V lost 2 bases and J lost 1, with 16 bases in between. Germline-derived CDR1 and CDR2 are SGHTS and YDEGEE. The CDR3 extends over 17 amino acids.

The chain recombines TRBV9 with TRBJ2-1; TRBD2 aligns across 8 bases. The V gene end was trimmed by 4 bases and the J gene end by 4 bases; junction bases not matched to a gene: 10. The germline gives CDR1 SGDLS, CDR2 YYNGEE. The CDR3 sequence is 16 residues long. CDR3 bases: TGTGCCAGCAGCCCCAGGGCGAGCGGGGGTTACAATGAGCAGTTCTTC. Translating gives CASSPRASGGYNEQFF.

This chain joins TRBV2 and TRBJ1-2, with unresolved D. The CDR3 is made up of 13 amino acids. With 7 bases removed from V and 7 bases from J, the gap between germline ends came to 16 bases. CDR1 SNHLY and CDR2 FYNNEI come from the germline V gene. The CDR3 DNA reads TGTGCCAGCACCGAGCGGGCCCCCTTTGGCTACACCTTC. It translates to CASTERAPFGYTF.

The chain uses TRBV4-1 and TRBJ2-3, with TRBD1 matching 7 bases. Per the germline V gene, CDR1 is MGHRA and CDR2 is YSYEKL. This CDR3 is 15 amino acids long. Trimming removed 4 bases from V and 5 bases from J; junction bases left unmatched: 9. DNA of the CDR3: TGCGCCAGCAGCCCGTATACAGGGGTGGTAGATACGCAGTATTTT. Translation gives CASSPYTGVVDTQYF.

The chain has TRBV4-1 and TRBJ1-2; 10 bases fit TRBD1. This CDR3 is 14 amino acids long. Germline V gives CDR1 MGHRA, CDR2 YSYEKL. V lost 7 bases and J lost 3; bases outside the gene matches: 5. The CDR3 spells CASTWDRGDYGYTF. As DNA, the CDR3 is TGCGCCAGCACCTGGGACAGGGGCGACTATGGCTACACCTTC.

This clone turned up a few times. J is TRBJ2-7 and V is TRBV5-5; D perhaps matches TRBD2 (7 bases). This CDR3 region has 12 residues. Trimming cost V 9 bases and J 6 bases, with 16 bases left between them. CDR1 is SGHKS, CDR2 YYEKEE, per germline (reference sequence). The CDR3: CATNRGAGEQYF. The CDR3 DNA sequence: TGTGCCACAAACCGGGGGGCAGGCGAGCAGTACTTC.

V gene TRBV9 combines with J gene TRBJ2-1; 13 bases are a match to TRBD2. The ends lost 2 bases at V and 0 bases at J; junction bases unmatched: 5. The V gene's germline CDR1 is SGDLS and CDR2 YYNGEE. The CDR3 has 18 amino acids. CDR3 in DNA: TGTGCCAGCAGCGTCCCGACTAGCGGGGGGAGCTCCTACAATGAGCAGTTCTTC. This gives the protein CASSVPTSGGSSYNEQFF. The whole variable domain, filled in from reference TRBV9 and TRBJ2-1, reads DSGVTQTPKHLITATGQRVTLRCSPRSGDLSVYWYQQSLDQGLQFLIQYYNGEERAKGNILERFSAQQFPDLHSELNLSSLELGDSALYFCASSVPTSGGSSYNEQFFGPGTRLTVL.

This clone has more than one count but fewer than ten. The rearrangement uses TRBV9 and TRBJ1-6, with 7 bases lining up with TRBD1. The CDR3 is 17 amino acids. CDR1 SGDLS and CDR2 YYNGEE come from the germline V gene. The V gene end was trimmed by 4 bases and the J gene end by 3 bases; junction bases not matched to a gene: 10. CDR3 in DNA: TGTGCCAGCAGCCCAGGGGGGACCGGGGGCTATAATTCACCCCTCCACTTT. Translation gives CASSPGGTGGYNSPLHF.

The V and J genes are TRBV2 and TRBJ1-4; D is ambiguous. The CDR3 extends over 12 amino acids. V lost 2 bases, J lost 9 bases, and 7 bases lay in between. The germline V gene has CDR1 SNHLY and CDR2 FYNNEI. CDR3 in amino acids: CASSERSKKLFF. The CDR3 DNA follows: TGTGCCAGCAGTGAAAGGAGTAAAAAACTGTTTTTT. Combining the CDR3 with reference TRBV2 and TRBJ1-4 gives the whole variable domain EPEVTQTPSHQVTQMGQEVILRCVPISNHLYFYWYRQILGQKVEFLVSFYNNEISEKSEIFDDQFSVERPDGSNFTLKIRSTKLEDSAMYFCASSERSKKLFFGSGTQLSVL.